The clone carrying this T cell receptor beta chain occurred many times. Library construction for TCR beta used iRepertoire HTBI primers and Arm-PCR of CDR3 regions. Using its own MiXCR run on the multiplex PCR reads, TCRdb lists one record per CDR3 protein. The repertoire has about 660,000 distinct CDR3 sequences, 25% to 35% of them found once; the top ten carry about 40%. Time point specified: persistent/refractory GD, antithyroid drugs over 5 years with positive TRAb. Researchers made the TCR library from RNA that was extracted from PBMCs. A volume of 9 to 9.5 milliliters of peripheral blood was collected in EDTA tubes. This sample was included in a study of regulatory T cells in long-lasting Graves disease. V lost 3 bases, J lost 9 bases, and 9 bases stayed unmatched. This CDR3 comprises 16 residues. Germline V gene data show CDR1 as MDHEN and CDR2 as SYDVKM.

The specimen comprised peripheral blood mononuclear cells (PBMCs), sampled when the disease was refractory, from a patient treated with antithyroid drugs. V usage is TRBV28 and J usage is TRBJ1-6; TRBD1 agrees at 9 bases. The receptor comes from a female donor with Graves disease. This CDR3 reads CASSFVATGGGSPLHF. The CDR3 DNA follows: TGTGCCAGCAGTTTTGTGGCTACAGGGGGCGGTTCACCCCTCCACTTT.